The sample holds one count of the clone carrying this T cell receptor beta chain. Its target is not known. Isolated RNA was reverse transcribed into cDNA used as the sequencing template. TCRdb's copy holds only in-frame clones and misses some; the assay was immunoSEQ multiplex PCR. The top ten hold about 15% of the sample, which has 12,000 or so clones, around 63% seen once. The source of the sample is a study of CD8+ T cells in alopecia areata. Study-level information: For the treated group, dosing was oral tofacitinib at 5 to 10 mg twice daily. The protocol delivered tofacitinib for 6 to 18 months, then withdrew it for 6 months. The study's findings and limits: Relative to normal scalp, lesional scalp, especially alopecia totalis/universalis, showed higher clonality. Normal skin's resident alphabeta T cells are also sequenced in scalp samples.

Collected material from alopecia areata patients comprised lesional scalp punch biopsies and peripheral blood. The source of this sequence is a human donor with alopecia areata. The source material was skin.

The CDR3 reads CASSQDGTSAYNEQFF. The CDR3 DNA sequence: TGTGCCAGCAGCCAAGATGGGACTAGCGCCTACAATGAGCAGTTCTTC. This sequence joins TRBV4-2 and TRBJ2-1, with 10 bases aligning to TRBD2. The CDR3 contains 16 residues. The V and J ends lost 0 bases and 2 bases, in that order; junction bases with no gene match: 1. Per the germline V gene, CDR1 is LGHNA and CDR2 is YNFKEQ.